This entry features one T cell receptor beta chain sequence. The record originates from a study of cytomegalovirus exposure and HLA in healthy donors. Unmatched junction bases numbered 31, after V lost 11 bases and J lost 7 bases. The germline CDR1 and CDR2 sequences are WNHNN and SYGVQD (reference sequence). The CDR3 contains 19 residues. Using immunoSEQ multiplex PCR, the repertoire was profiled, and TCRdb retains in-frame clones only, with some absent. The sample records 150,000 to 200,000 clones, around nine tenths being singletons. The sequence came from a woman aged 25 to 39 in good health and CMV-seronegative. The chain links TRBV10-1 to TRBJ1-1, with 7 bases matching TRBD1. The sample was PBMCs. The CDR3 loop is CADRRWTGILGGPTGEAFF. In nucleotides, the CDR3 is TGCGCCGACAGAAGGTGGACAGGTATACTGGGAGGCCCCACGGGTGAAGCTTTCTTT.